One and the same sample provided the 32 T cell receptor beta chains below, sequenced in a study of T cells in localized non-small cell lung cancer. Clones were read by immunoSEQ multiplex PCR, and TCRdb kept only the in-frame ones, dropping some. The sample has 50,000 to 65,000 clones, roughly 80% seen once. Sequenced here: PBMCs, sampled before any cancer treatment. Receptors originate from a woman aged 35-75 years with stage II lung adenocarcinoma.

The CDR3 DNA reads as TGCAGCGTTGGTCAGGGGGGGACTGAAGCTTTCTTT. It specifies CSVGQGGTEAFF. V is TRBV29-1 and J is TRBJ1-1, with TRBD1 identical over 7 bases. The V segment lost 4 bases and the J segment 5 bases; nucleotides outside the gene matches: 4. Germline V lookup: CDR1 SQVTM, CDR2 ANQGSEA. The CDR3 runs 12 residues.

The CDR3 DNA reads as TGTGCCAGTAGTATTTTAGGGAGCGTCCTGACTTTC. Translating it yields CASSILGSVLTF. The V call is TRBV19, the J call TRBJ2-6; D might be TRBD2 (5 bases). The CDR3 runs 12 residues. Per the germline V gene, CDR1 is LNHDA and CDR2 is SQIVND (reference sequence). V was shortened by 3 bases and J by 12 bases, with 9 bases between the two germline ends.

The chain combines TRBV11-3 with TRBJ1-1; maybe TRBD1 (5 bases). The CDR3 runs 15 residues. Germline V gives CDR1 SGHNT, CDR2 YENEEA. Trimming took off 3 bases at V and 1 base at J, with 12 bases between the two ends. The CDR3 loop is CASSLGVGANTEAFF. CDR3 sequence (DNA): TGTGCCAGCAGCTTGGGTGTCGGGGCGAACACTGAAGCTTTCTTT.

The gene calls are TRBV27 and TRBJ2-5; D is uncertain. The V and J ends lost 6 bases and 2 bases respectively, with 16 bases between them. CDR3 length: 15 residues. Germline assignment: CDR1 MNHEY and CDR2 SMNVEV (reference sequence). The CDR3 DNA is TGTGCCAGCAGCCCCAGTCCCCTTCTACAAGAGACCCAGTACTTC. The encoded protein is CASSPSPLLQETQYF.

This clone turned up a few times. The V and J genes are TRBV28 and TRBJ2-1; 10 nucleotides agree with TRBD2. CDR1 is MDHEN, CDR2 SYDVKM, per germline. CDR3 length: 15 amino acids. V lost 5 bases and J lost 4; bases outside the gene matches: 5. The CDR3 DNA sequence: TGTGCCAGCAGTCCTACTAGCGGGGCATACAATGAGCAGTTCTTC. Residues: CASSPTSGAYNEQFF.

The chain carries TRBV7-3 and TRBJ2-1; 10 nucleotides align to TRBD1. CDR1 is SGHTA, CDR2 FQGTGA, per germline. J gave up 7 bases and V 5 bases, and 5 bases lay outside the gene matches. The CDR3 has 14 amino acids. DNA of the CDR3: TGTGCCAGCAGCGACAGGGGGCAGGGGAATGAGCAGTTCTTC. Translating it yields CASSDRGQGNEQFF.

The chain is built from TRBV7-6 and TRBJ1-5; no reliable D call. This CDR3 contains 16 residues. V was shortened by 2 bases and J by 0 bases, with 11 bases between the two germline ends. Germline V gives CDR1 SGHVS, CDR2 FNYEAQ. Written as DNA, the CDR3 is TGTGCCAGCAGCTTAACAGCGGAGAATAGCAATCAGCCCCAGCATTTT. Its protein is CASSLTAENSNQPQHF.

This sequence joins TRBV5-5 and TRBJ2-7; D is perhaps TRBD2 (7 bases). The CDR3 contains 18 residues. CDR1 SGHKS and CDR2 YYEKEE come from the germline V gene (reference sequence). V shed 2 bases and J shed 1 base, with 22 bases lying between them. This chain's CDR3 is CASSFLGGPFSLSYEQYF. As DNA, the CDR3 is TGTGCCAGCAGCTTTCTGGGGGGGCCCTTCAGCTTATCCTACGAGCAGTACTTC.

The chain employs TRBV6-1 and TRBJ1-5; no clear D gene. V was clipped by 2 bases and J by 1 base, with 12 bases between them. This CDR3 is built from 16 residues. Germline V lookup: CDR1 MNHNS, CDR2 SASEGT. The CDR3 DNA reads as TGTGCCAGCAGTGAATGGAGATTGCCCAGCAATCAGCCCCAGCATTTT. Translating gives CASSEWRLPSNQPQHF.

The chain combines TRBV6-6 with TRBJ1-5; D unresolved. Deletions cut 6 bases from V and 5 bases from J, with 11 bases between. CDR1 and CDR2 from the germline V gene are MNHNY and SVGAGI (reference sequence). The CDR3 runs 13 residues. The CDR3 region has the DNA TGTGCCAGCAGCCAAACAGTGTATCAGCCCCAGCATTTT. Translating gives CASSQTVYQPQHF.

V is TRBV6-5 and J is TRBJ2-7; TRBD1 agrees at 8 bases. CDR1 and CDR2 from the germline V gene are MNHEY and SVGAGI. The CDR3 extends over 15 amino acids. The V and J ends lost 5 bases and 0 bases, in that order; junction bases with no gene match: 6. The CDR3 protein is CASSPTGGYSYEQYF. The CDR3 bases are TGTGCCAGCAGTCCCACAGGGGGATACTCCTACGAGCAGTACTTC.

This clone occurred once. The CDR3 loop reads CASTPGGGRDTDTQYF. The CDR3, as DNA: TGTGCCAGCACCCCTGGGGGGGGGCGCGACACAGATACGCAGTATTTT. The chain uses TRBV7-9 and TRBJ2-3; perhaps TRBD2 as D (7 bases). V was clipped by 7 bases and J by 2 bases, with 19 bases between them. The CDR3 extends over 16 amino acids. Germline CDR1 SEHNR, CDR2 FQNEAQ (reference sequence).

The chain is built from TRBV7-2 and TRBJ1-5, with 10 bases matching TRBD1. The junction had 5 bases not matched to a gene; V was cut back by 6 bases and J by 3 bases. Germline assignment: CDR1 SGHTA and CDR2 FQGNSA. This CDR3 comprises 15 residues. The CDR3 sequence is CASRGGTGVNQPQHF. The CDR3, as DNA: TGTGCCAGCAGGGGGGGGACAGGGGTCAATCAGCCCCAGCATTTT.

This clone was observed a single time. This chain joins TRBV2 and TRBJ2-2; D is possibly TRBD1 or TRBD2 (5 bases each). Trimming left V 4 bases short and J 3 bases short, with 12 bases between. CDR1 is SNHLY, CDR2 FYNNEI, per germline. This CDR3 is 15 amino acids long. This CDR3 is CASSAEGLDTGELFF. CDR3 nucleotides: TGTGCCAGCAGTGCCGAGGGGCTGGACACCGGGGAGCTGTTTTTT.

With regard to this clone: This CDR3 is also generated by other DNA sequences in the sample. The rearrangement joins TRBV9 to TRBJ2-7; TRBD1 is a possible D gene (6 bases). V lost 0 bases and J 3 bases, leaving 13 bases between the germline ends. Germline-derived CDR1 and CDR2 are SGDLS and YYNGEE. CDR3 length equals 15 residues. The CDR3 here is CASSVAPGASYEQYF. The DNA for the CDR3 is TGTGCCAGCAGCGTAGCTCCAGGGGCGAGCTACGAGCAGTACTTC.

The V call is TRBV4-1, the J call TRBJ1-5; 8 positions match TRBD1. The V and J ends lost 5 bases and 4 bases, in that order; junction bases with no gene match: 4. The CDR3 is 14 residues long. Germline V gives CDR1 MGHRA, CDR2 YSYEKL. The CDR3 loop reads CASSSGTGNQPQHF. CDR3 in DNA: TGCGCCAGCAGCTCCGGGACAGGAAATCAGCCCCAGCATTTT.

The chain has TRBV30 and TRBJ1-6; TRBD1 matches at 7 bases. CDR3 size: 14 residues. Germline assignment: CDR1 GTSNPN and CDR2 SVGIG (reference sequence). Losses at the gene ends were 0 bases for V and 11 bases for J; bases not matched to a gene: 7. The CDR3 sequence is CAWSVRQGGTPLHF. DNA for the CDR3: TGTGCCTGGAGTGTTCGACAGGGAGGGACACCCCTCCACTTT.

The rearrangement uses TRBV6-1 and TRBJ1-5; the D gene is possibly TRBD1 (6 bases). The CDR3 is 14 residues long. The germline V gene encodes CDR1 MNHNS and CDR2 SASEGT. The ends were cut back, 6 bases at V and 7 bases at J, with 16 bases in the middle. CDR3 in DNA: TGTGCCAGCAGAGTCACAGGGACGATGCAGCCCCAGCATTTT. It codes for CASRVTGTMQPQHF.

This clone was detected only once. The rearrangement uses TRBV6-1 and TRBJ1-4; D remains unclear. V lost 7 bases and J 4 bases, leaving 10 bases between the germline ends. Looked up from germline, CDR1 is MNHNS and CDR2 is SASEGT. This CDR3 is built from 13 residues. The CDR3 sequence is CASTAARNEKLFF. CDR3 bases: TGTGCCAGCACGGCCGCACGTAATGAAAAACTGTTTTTT.

The chain employs TRBV6-5 and TRBJ1-1; TRBD1 might be the D (5 bases). V was cut by 5 bases and J by 2 bases, with 15 bases left in between. Germline V gene lookup returns CDR1 MNHEY and CDR2 SVGAGI. The length of the CDR3 is 15 residues. The CDR3 nucleotides read TGTGCCAGCAGTCGGAAACCGGGGCCTAACACTGAAGCTTTCTTT. Protein sequence: CASSRKPGPNTEAFF.

The chain couples TRBV5-5 to TRBJ1-2, with D unclear. The germline CDR1 and CDR2 sequences are SGHKS and YYEKEE (reference sequence). The CDR3 is 14 residues long. Trimming shortened V by 4 bases and J by 2 bases, and 12 bases separated the two germline ends. CDR3 DNA: TGTGCCAGCAGCCCCGCGGTCAAGAACTATGGCTACACCTTC. Encoded protein: CASSPAVKNYGYTF.

The chain recombines TRBV9 with TRBJ2-3; possible D gene TRBD2, 7 bases. In germline, CDR1 is SGDLS, CDR2 YYNGEE. V was shortened by 6 bases and J by 5 bases, with 22 bases between the two germline ends. This CDR3 spans 16 amino acids. The CDR3 is CASTREGGARGDTQYF. DNA for the CDR3: TGTGCCAGCACCAGAGAAGGGGGGGCTAGAGGAGATACGCAGTATTTT.

The V and J genes are TRBV6-6 and TRBJ1-2; 7 bases map to TRBD1. The CDR3 is 14 amino acids. V lost 5 bases and J lost 7; bases outside the gene matches: 10. From germline, CDR1 is MNHNY and CDR2 SVGAGI (reference sequence). The CDR3 region has the DNA TGTGCCAGCAGTGACCGGGACAGAGGAGGTGGCTACACCTTC. Translation: CASSDRDRGGGYTF.

The chain uses TRBV18 and TRBJ2-3; tentative D call: TRBD2 (6 bases). V gave up 5 bases and J gave up 0 bases, with 12 bases separating them. Per germline, CDR1 KGHSH and CDR2 LQKENI. The CDR3 has 15 amino acids. The CDR3 bases are TGTGCCAGCTCAATAGTAGCGGACAGCACAGATACGCAGTATTTT. Its translation: CASSIVADSTDTQYF.

In DNA, the CDR3 is TGTGCCAGCAGTGAAGAATTGACTAATCAGCCCCAGCATTTT. Protein product: CASSEELTNQPQHF. The chain uses TRBV2 and TRBJ1-5; D call uncertain. Trimming pared 1 base from V and 4 bases from J, leaving 8 bases between. The CDR3 has 14 amino acids. From germline, CDR1 is SNHLY and CDR2 FYNNEI.

The genes are TRBV4-1 and TRBJ2-3; D remains ambiguous. This CDR3 is built from 14 residues. The germline V gene has CDR1 MGHRA and CDR2 YSYEKL. The V end lost 1 base, the J end lost 2 bases, and 7 bases lay between the germline ends. In nucleotides, the CDR3 is TGCGCCAGCAGCCAAGCTTGGAACACAGATACGCAGTATTTT. Translating gives CASSQAWNTDTQYF.

This clone turned up a few times. The chain has TRBV19 and TRBJ2-1, with 10 nucleotides matching TRBD2. Unmatched junction bases numbered 4, after V lost 5 bases and J lost 0 bases. The CDR3 sequence is 16 residues long. Germline CDR1 is LNHDA and CDR2 is SQIVND (reference sequence). CDR3 loop: CASSEIAGGSYNEQFF. The CDR3 nucleotides are TGTGCCAGTAGTGAAATAGCGGGGGGCTCCTACAATGAGCAGTTCTTC. The whole variable domain, filled in from reference TRBV19 and TRBJ2-1, reads DGGITQSPKYLFRKEGQNVTLSCEQNLNHDAMYWYRQDPGQGLRLIYYSQIVNDFQKGDIAEGYSVSREKKESFPLTVTSAQKNPTAFYLCASSEIAGGSYNEQFFGPGTRLTVL.

The gene calls are TRBV7-6 and TRBJ2-7, with D perhaps matching TRBD1 or TRBD2 (5 bases each). There are 11 residues in the CDR3. Trimming removed 4 bases from V and 6 bases from J, with 7 bases in between. CDR1 SGHVS and CDR2 FNYEAQ come from the germline V gene. The CDR3 here is CASSSGTEQYF. CDR3 nucleotide sequence: TGTGCCAGCAGCTCAGGGACCGAGCAGTACTTC.

The chain recombines TRBV19 with TRBJ1-1; perhaps TRBD1 as D (5 bases). Germline V lookup: CDR1 LNHDA, CDR2 SQIVND (reference sequence). Deletions cut 4 bases from V and 1 base from J, with 16 bases between. The CDR3 loop spans 16 amino acids. The CDR3 DNA sequence: TGTGCCAGTAGTAGAGGCCCAGGGTCGGGGAACACTGAAGCTTTCTTT. Translated, it gives CASSRGPGSGNTEAFF. The whole variable domain, filled in from reference TRBV19 and TRBJ1-1, reads DGGITQSPKYLFRKEGQNVTLSCEQNLNHDAMYWYRQDPGQGLRLIYYSQIVNDFQKGDIAEGYSVSREKKESFPLTVTSAQKNPTAFYLCASSRGPGSGNTEAFFGQGTRLTVV.

V and J are TRBV6-6 and TRBJ1-1; the match to TRBD1 covers 7 bases. Germline CDR1 is MNHNY and CDR2 is SVGAGI (reference sequence). Trimming at V came to 6 bases and at J to 3 bases, leaving 10 bases not matched to a gene. The CDR3 is 15 residues long. CDR3 bases: TGTGCCAGCAGAAACTCAGGGGGGGCTTACACTGAAGCTTTCTTT. Residues: CASRNSGGAYTEAFF.

By frequency in the sample, this clone is medium-sized (0.01 to 0.1%). V and J are TRBV30 and TRBJ2-5; tentative D call: TRBD2 (5 bases). Germline loops: CDR1 GTSNPN, CDR2 SVGIG (reference sequence). This CDR3 spans 13 amino acids. The V end was cut by 6 bases, the J end by 3 bases, with 14 bases between. CDR3 in DNA: TGTGCCTGCGCAAAGGACTTTAAAGAGACCCAGTACTTC. Amino acid sequence: CACAKDFKETQYF.

This clone was observed a handful of times. V and J are TRBV29-1 and TRBJ2-3, with 11 bases matching TRBD2. Trimming took 6 bases from V and 0 from J; bases not matched to a gene: 8. In germline, CDR1 is SQVTM, CDR2 ANQGSEA. The length of the CDR3 is 16 residues. In nucleotides, the CDR3 is TGCAGCGTCCCGGGACTAGCGGTTCCTAGCACAGATACGCAGTATTTT. Protein sequence: CSVPGLAVPSTDTQYF.